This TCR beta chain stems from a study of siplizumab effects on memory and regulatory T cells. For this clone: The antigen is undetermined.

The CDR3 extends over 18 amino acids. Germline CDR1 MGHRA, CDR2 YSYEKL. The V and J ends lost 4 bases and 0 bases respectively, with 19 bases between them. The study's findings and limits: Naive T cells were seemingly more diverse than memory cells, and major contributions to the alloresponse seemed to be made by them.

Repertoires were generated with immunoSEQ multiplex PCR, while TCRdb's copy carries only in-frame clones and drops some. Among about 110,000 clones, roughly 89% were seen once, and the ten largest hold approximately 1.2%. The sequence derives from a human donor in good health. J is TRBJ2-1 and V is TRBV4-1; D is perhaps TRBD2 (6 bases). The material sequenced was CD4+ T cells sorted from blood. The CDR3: CASSPMPGLQSSYNEQFF. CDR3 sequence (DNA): TGCGCCAGCAGCCCAATGCCGGGACTTCAAAGCTCCTACAATGAGCAGTTCTTC.